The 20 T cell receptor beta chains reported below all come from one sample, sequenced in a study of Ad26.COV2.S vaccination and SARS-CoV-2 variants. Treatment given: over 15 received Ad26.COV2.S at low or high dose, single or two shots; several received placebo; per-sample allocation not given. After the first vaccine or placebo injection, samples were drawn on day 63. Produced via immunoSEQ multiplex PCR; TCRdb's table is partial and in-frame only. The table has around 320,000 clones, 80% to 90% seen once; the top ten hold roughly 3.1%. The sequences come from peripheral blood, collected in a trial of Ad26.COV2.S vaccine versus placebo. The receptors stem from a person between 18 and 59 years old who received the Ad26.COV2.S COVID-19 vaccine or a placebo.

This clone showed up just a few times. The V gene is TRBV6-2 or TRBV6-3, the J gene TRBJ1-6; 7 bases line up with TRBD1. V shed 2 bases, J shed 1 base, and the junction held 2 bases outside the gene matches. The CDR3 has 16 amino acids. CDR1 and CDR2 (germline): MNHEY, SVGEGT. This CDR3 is CASSYRTGSYNSPLHF. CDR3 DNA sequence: TGTGCCAGCAGTTACAGGACAGGATCCTATAATTCACCCCTCCACTTT.

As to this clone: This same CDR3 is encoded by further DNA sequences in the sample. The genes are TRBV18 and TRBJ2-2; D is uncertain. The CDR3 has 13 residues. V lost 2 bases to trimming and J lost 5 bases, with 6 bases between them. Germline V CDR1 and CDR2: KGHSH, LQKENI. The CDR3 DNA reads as TGTGCCAGCTCACCAGCTAATACCGGGGAGCTGTTTTTT. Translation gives CASSPANTGELFF.

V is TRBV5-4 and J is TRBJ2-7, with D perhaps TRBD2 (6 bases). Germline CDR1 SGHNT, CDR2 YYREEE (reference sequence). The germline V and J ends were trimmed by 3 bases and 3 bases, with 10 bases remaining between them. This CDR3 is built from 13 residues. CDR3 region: CASSSGSGYEQYF. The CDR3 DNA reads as TGTGCCAGCAGCTCCGGGAGCGGCTACGAGCAGTACTTC.

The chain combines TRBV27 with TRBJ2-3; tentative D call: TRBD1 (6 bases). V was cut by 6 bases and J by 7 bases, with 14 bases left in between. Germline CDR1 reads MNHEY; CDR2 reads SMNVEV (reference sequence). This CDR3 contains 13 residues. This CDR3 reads CASSAQGRHTQYF. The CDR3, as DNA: TGTGCCAGCAGCGCACAGGGTCGGCATACGCAGTATTTT.

CDR3 sequence (DNA): TGTGCCAGCTCACCACAGGGAGTGGAGACCCAGTACTTC. Translated, it gives CASSPQGVETQYF. The rearrangement uses TRBV18 and TRBJ2-5, with a tentative D call TRBD2 (5 bases). V gave up 1 base and J gave up 5 bases, with 8 bases separating them. The CDR3 extends over 13 amino acids. In germline, CDR1 is KGHSH, CDR2 LQKENI.

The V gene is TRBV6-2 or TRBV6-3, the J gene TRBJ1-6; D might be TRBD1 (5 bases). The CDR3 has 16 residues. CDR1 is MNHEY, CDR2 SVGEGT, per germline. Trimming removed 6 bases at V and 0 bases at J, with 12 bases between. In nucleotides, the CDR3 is TGTGCCAGCAGCTCGATCAGGGACTCCTATAATTCACCCCTCCACTTT. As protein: CASSSIRDSYNSPLHF.

For the CDR3, the DNA is TGTGCCAGCAGCTGGGGGACAGGGATTACTGAAGCTTTCTTT. This gives the protein CASSWGTGITEAFF. The gene calls are TRBV6-5 and TRBJ1-1, with 9 bases that match TRBD1. The V gene end was trimmed by 6 bases and the J gene end by 5 bases; junction bases not matched to a gene: 7. Germline-derived CDR1 and CDR2 are MNHEY and SVGAGI. The CDR3 sequence is 14 residues long.

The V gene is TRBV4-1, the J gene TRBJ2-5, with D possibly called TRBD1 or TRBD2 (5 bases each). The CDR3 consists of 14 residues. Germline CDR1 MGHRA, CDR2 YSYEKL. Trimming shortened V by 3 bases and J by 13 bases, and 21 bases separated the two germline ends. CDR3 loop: CASSQIGAPQDLYF. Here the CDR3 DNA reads TGCGCCAGCAGCCAGATCGGGGCTCCCCAGGATTTGTACTTC.

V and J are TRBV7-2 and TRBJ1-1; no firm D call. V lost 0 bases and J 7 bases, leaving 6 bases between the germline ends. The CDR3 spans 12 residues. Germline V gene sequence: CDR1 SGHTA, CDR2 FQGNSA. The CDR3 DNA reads TGTGCCAGCAGCTTAGCGAGGCTTGAAGCTTTCTTT. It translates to CASSLARLEAFF.

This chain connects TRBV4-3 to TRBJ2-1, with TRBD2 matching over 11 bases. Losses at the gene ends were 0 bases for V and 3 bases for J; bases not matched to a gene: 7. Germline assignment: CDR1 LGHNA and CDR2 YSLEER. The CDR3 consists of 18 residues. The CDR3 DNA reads TGCGCCAGCAGCCAAGAGGTTCCCGGGACTAGCGGCTACAATGAGCAGTTCTTC. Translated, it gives CASSQEVPGTSGYNEQFF.

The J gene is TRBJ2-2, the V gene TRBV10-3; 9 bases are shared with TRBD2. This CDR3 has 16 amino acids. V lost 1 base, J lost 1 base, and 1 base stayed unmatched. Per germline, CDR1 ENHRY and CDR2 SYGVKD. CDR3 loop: CAISEFSGGNTGELFF. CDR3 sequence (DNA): TGTGCCATCAGTGAGTTTAGCGGGGGGAACACCGGGGAGCTGTTTTTT.

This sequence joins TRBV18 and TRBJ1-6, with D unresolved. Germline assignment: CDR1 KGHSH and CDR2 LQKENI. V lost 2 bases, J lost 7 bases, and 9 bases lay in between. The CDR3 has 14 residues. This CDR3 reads CASSPAITNSPLHF. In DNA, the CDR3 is TGTGCCAGCTCACCAGCGATTACGAATTCACCCCTCCACTTT.

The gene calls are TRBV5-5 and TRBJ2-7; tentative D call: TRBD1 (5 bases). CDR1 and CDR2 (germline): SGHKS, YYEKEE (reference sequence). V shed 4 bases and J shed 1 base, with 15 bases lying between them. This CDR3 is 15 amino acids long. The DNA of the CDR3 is TGTGCCAGCAGCCTCACCAGGGATTTTTCCTACGAGCAGTACTTC. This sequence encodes CASSLTRDFSYEQYF.

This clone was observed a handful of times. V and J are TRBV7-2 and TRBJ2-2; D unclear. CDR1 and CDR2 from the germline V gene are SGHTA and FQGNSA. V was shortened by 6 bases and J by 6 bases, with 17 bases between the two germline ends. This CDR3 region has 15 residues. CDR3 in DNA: TGTGCCAGCAGACCCATGGCAGCTAAGGCCGGGGAGCTGTTTTTT. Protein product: CASRPMAAKAGELFF.

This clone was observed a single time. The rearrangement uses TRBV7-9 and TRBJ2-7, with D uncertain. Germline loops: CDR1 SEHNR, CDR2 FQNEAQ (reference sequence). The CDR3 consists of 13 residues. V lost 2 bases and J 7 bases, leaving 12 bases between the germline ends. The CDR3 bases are TGTGCCAGCAGCTTACCCCGGTCCTGGGAGCAGTACTTC. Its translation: CASSLPRSWEQYF. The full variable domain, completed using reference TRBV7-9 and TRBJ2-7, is DTGVSQNPRHKITKRGQNVTFRCDPISEHNRLYWYRQTLGQGPEFLTYFQNEAQLEKSRLLSDRFSAERPKGSFSTLEIQRTEQGDSAMYLCASSLPRSWEQYFGPGTRLTVT.

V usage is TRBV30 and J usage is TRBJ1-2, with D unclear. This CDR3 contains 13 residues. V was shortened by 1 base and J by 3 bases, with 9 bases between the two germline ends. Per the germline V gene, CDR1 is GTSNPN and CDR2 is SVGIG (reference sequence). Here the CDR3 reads CAWSETMDYGYTF. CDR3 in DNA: TGTGCCTGGAGTGAGACTATGGACTATGGCTACACCTTC.

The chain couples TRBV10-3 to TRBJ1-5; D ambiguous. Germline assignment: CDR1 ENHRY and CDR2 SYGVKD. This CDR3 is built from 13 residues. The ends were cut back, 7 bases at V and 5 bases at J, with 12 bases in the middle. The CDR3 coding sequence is TGTGCCATCACCGCAGAGGGAGATCAGCCCCAGCATTTT. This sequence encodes CAITAEGDQPQHF.

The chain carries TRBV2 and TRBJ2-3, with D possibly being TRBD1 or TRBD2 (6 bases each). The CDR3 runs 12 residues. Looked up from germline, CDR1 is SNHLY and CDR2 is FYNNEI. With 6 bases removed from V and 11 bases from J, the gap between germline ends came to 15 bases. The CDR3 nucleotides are TGTGCCAGCAGGGGCCCGGGGGCGATGCAGTATTTT. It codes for CASRGPGAMQYF.

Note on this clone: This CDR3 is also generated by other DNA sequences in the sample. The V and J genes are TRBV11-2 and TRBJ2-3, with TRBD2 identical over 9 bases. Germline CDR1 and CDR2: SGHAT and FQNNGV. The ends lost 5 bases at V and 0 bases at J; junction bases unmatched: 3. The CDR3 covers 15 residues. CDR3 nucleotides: TGTGCCAGCAGCCTAGCGGGGCGGAGCACAGATACGCAGTATTTT. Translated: CASSLAGRSTDTQYF.

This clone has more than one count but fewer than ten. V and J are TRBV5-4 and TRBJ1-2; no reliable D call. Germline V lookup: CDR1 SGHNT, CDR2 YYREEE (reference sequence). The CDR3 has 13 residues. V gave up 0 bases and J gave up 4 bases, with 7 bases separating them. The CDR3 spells CASSLVGLYGYTF. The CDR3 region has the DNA TGTGCCAGCAGCTTGGTAGGCCTCTATGGCTACACCTTC.